The 17 T cell receptor beta chains below come from one sample, sequenced in a study of neurological immune-mediated disorders. TCRdb itself ran the 5' RACE reads through MiXCR, one entry per CDR3 protein. The data show under 45,000 distinct CDR3 sequences, more than 14% seen once. Sequencing was carried out using CD4+ T cells from blood. These receptors all come from a woman aged 55-70 years with HTLV-1-associated myelopathy (HAM/TSP).

In this sample, this clonotype turned up many times. The rearrangement uses TRBV18 and TRBJ2-5; perhaps TRBD2 as D (6 bases). Germline V CDR1 and CDR2: KGHSH, LQKENI. This CDR3 has 14 residues. Trimming took off 2 bases at V and 4 bases at J, with 11 bases between the two ends. The CDR3 here is CASSPSGVGETQYF. CDR3 DNA: TGTGCCAGCTCACCATCGGGAGTTGGAGAGACCCAGTACTTC. Supplemented by reference TRBV18 and TRBJ2-5, the full variable domain reads NAGVMQNPRHLVRRRGQEARLRCSPMKGHSHVYWYRQLPEEGLKFMVYLQKENIIDESGMPKERFSAEFPKEGPSILRIQQVVRGDSAAYFCASSPSGVGETQYFGPGTRLLVL.

This clonotype was seen ten or more times. The chain recombines TRBV7-3 with TRBJ2-1; D may correspond to TRBD1 or TRBD2 (5 bases each). V was pared by 2 bases and J by 4 bases, with 12 bases between. The V gene's germline CDR1 is SGHTA and CDR2 FQGTGA. The CDR3 runs to 15 residues. DNA for the CDR3: TGTGCCAGCAGCTTAGGGGCTAGCAGTTACAATGAGCAGTTCTTC. Its translation: CASSLGASSYNEQFF.

A few counts support this clonotype. V gene TRBV19 combines with J gene TRBJ1-1, with 8 bases that match TRBD1. The CDR3 is made up of 14 amino acids. The germline gives CDR1 LNHDA, CDR2 SQIVND (reference sequence). Trimming removed 0 bases from V and 8 bases from J; junction bases left unmatched: 5. CDR3: CASSIDRQGREAFF. CDR3 sequence (DNA): TGTGCCAGTAGTATAGATCGACAGGGGCGAGAAGCTTTCTTT.

This chain links TRBV5-1 with TRBJ1-2; possibly TRBD1 for D (5 bases). The V end lost 4 bases, the J end lost 3 bases, and 13 bases lay between the germline ends. This CDR3 contains 14 residues. Per germline, CDR1 SGHRS and CDR2 YFSETQ. The CDR3 DNA reads TGCGCCAGCAGCCCACAGGTGACTGACTATGGCTACACCTTC. Encoded protein: CASSPQVTDYGYTF.

This clonotype showed up many times. DNA of the CDR3: TGCAGTGCTAGTAGTATGGTAGGGGTGGCTGACAATTCACCCCTCCACTTT. Translating gives CSASSMVGVADNSPLHF. The J gene is TRBJ1-6, the V gene TRBV20-1, with TRBD1 as a possible D gene (5 bases). From germline, CDR1 is DFQATT and CDR2 SNEGSKA (reference sequence). V gave up 3 bases and J gave up 7 bases, with 22 bases separating them. This CDR3 is 17 amino acids long.

This clonotype was counted ten times or more. The chain uses TRBV19 and TRBJ1-1, with 8 bases matching TRBD1. This CDR3 has 15 amino acids. V lost 6 bases, J lost 5 bases, and 11 bases stayed unmatched. The germline gives CDR1 LNHDA, CDR2 SQIVND (reference sequence). The CDR3 nucleotides are TGTGCCAGTAGCCTCGGACAGGGCGAAGGAACTGAAGCTTTCTTT. The encoded protein is CASSLGQGEGTEAFF. Supplemented by reference TRBV19 and TRBJ1-1, the full variable domain reads DGGITQSPKYLFRKEGQNVTLSCEQNLNHDAMYWYRQDPGQGLRLIYYSQIVNDFQKGDIAEGYSVSREKKESFPLTVTSAQKNPTAFYLCASSLGQGEGTEAFFGQGTRLTVV.

This clonotype showed up many times. The V call is TRBV30, the J call TRBJ1-2; perhaps TRBD1 as D (5 bases). Germline assignment: CDR1 GTSNPN and CDR2 SVGIG (reference sequence). Trimming removed 8 bases from V and 0 bases from J, with 13 bases in between. The CDR3 contains 13 residues. The CDR3 DNA is TGTGCCCGATCGCCAGGGACTAACTATGGCTACACCTTC. Translating gives CARSPGTNYGYTF.

This clonotype has a count of ten or more. This sequence joins TRBV15 and TRBJ2-7; D might be TRBD2 (7 bases). Deletions cut 4 bases from V and 4 bases from J, with 17 bases between. From germline, CDR1 is LNHNV and CDR2 YYDKDF (reference sequence). This CDR3 spans 15 amino acids. In DNA, the CDR3 is TGTGCCACCAGCACGGCCGAGGGGGGGGGTTACGAGCAGTACTTC. Protein product: CATSTAEGGGYEQYF. The complete variable domain, with remaining parts taken from reference TRBV15 and TRBJ2-7, reads DAMVIQNPRYQVTQFGKPVTLSCSQTLNHNVMYWYQQKSSQAPKLLFHYYDKDFNNEADTPDNFQSRRPNTSFCFLDIRSPGLGDTAMYLCATSTAEGGGYEQYFGPGTRLTVT.

This clonotype was observed at least ten times. The chain is built from TRBV20-1 and TRBJ2-3, with 13 bases aligning to TRBD2. This CDR3 has 16 amino acids. The germline gives CDR1 DFQATT, CDR2 SNEGSKA (reference sequence). J lost 4 bases, V lost 6 bases, and 10 bases had no gene match. The CDR3 here is CSAALAGGQVADTQYF. The CDR3 nucleotides read TGCAGTGCAGCACTAGCGGGGGGGCAAGTTGCAGATACGCAGTATTTT.

This clonotype has a count of ten or more. This chain links TRBV10-3 with TRBJ2-7, with 11 nucleotides matching TRBD1. CDR1 and CDR2 (germline): ENHRY, SYGVKD. The junction had 4 bases not matched to a gene; V was cut back by 6 bases and J by 0 bases. The length of the CDR3 is 15 residues. The CDR3, as DNA: TGTGCCATCAGGTCCGGGACAGGGGGCTCCTACGAGCAGTACTTC. Amino acid sequence: CAIRSGTGGSYEQYF.

Ten or more counts support this clonotype. The rearrangement links TRBV20-1 to TRBJ1-1; TRBD1 is a possible D gene (5 bases). Germline V gene sequence: CDR1 DFQATT, CDR2 SNEGSKA (reference sequence). This CDR3 comprises 13 residues. Trimming pared 0 bases from V and 10 bases from J, leaving 15 bases between. This chain's CDR3 is CSARDRAAGRAFF. The CDR3 DNA is TGCAGTGCTAGAGACAGGGCGGCAGGACGAGCTTTCTTT.

This clonotype was seen a handful of times. The chain uses TRBV29-1 and TRBJ2-5; D is unclear. The CDR3 contains 12 residues. Germline loops: CDR1 SQVTM, CDR2 ANQGSEA. V lost 4 bases to trimming and J lost 5 bases, with 11 bases between them. As DNA, the CDR3 is TGCAGCGTTGGATCCGGGTTGGAGACCCAGTACTTC. Translating gives CSVGSGLETQYF.

On this clonotype: As the CDR3 is not closed by the conserved phenylalanine or tryptophan, this likely results from a read error. The chain uses TRBV7-2 and TRBJ1-2, with a possible D match to TRBD1 (5 bases). Germline assignment: CDR1 SGHTA and CDR2 FQGNSA. The CDR3 spans 15 residues. Deletions cut 3 bases from V and 6 bases from J, with 17 bases between. Here the CDR3 DNA reads TGTGCCAGCAGCTTTCCGGGGGGACTGGGACATGGCTACACCATC. Translation gives CASSFPGGLGHGYTI.

This clonotype was counted only a few times. The chain recombines TRBV6-5 with TRBJ1-1; no clear D gene. Germline V gene sequence: CDR1 MNHEY, CDR2 SVGAGI. The CDR3 is 12 residues long. V dropped 3 bases and J dropped 4 bases, with 6 bases sitting between them. The CDR3 DNA sequence: TGTGCCAGCAGTTATTCGAGCACTGAAGCTTTCTTT. This codes for CASSYSSTEAFF.

This clonotype was observed a few times. The chain has TRBV12-3 or TRBV12-4 and TRBJ1-1; possible D gene TRBD1, 6 bases. The length of the CDR3 is 15 residues. V lost 6 bases and J 2 bases, leaving 16 bases between the germline ends. CDR3: CASRQNGQRNTEAFF. CDR3 DNA: TGTGCCAGCAGACAAAACGGACAGAGAAACACTGAAGCTTTCTTT.

This clonotype was detected many times. The chain is built from TRBV7-3 and TRBJ1-2; D is undetermined. Looked up from germline, CDR1 is SGHTA and CDR2 is FQGTGA. V shed 1 base and J shed 4 bases, with 19 bases lying between them. This CDR3 has 17 amino acids. The DNA of the CDR3 is TGTGCCAGCAGCTTAAACTCCGGGGAATCCTCTAGCTATGGCTACACCTTC. Encoded protein: CASSLNSGESSSYGYTF.

There are many counts of this clonotype. The rearrangement links TRBV5-5 to TRBJ1-5; D is possibly TRBD1 (5 bases). This CDR3 comprises 14 residues. V lost 0 bases and J lost 7, with 11 bases in between. Germline V CDR1 and CDR2: SGHKS, YYEKEE (reference sequence). CDR3 nucleotides: TGTGCCAGCAGCTTGGAGACACGGGGGCAGCCCCAGCATTTT. Its protein is CASSLETRGQPQHF.